These 5 T cell receptor beta chains came from one sample sequenced in a study of T cell responses to AZD1222 COVID-19 vaccine. This table comes from immunoSEQ multiplex PCR, and its TCRdb copy is limited to in-frame clones, with some not included. The repertoire holds about 64,000 clones, with approximately 80% as singletons. The sequenced sample was peripheral blood, obtained 28 days after the second AZD1222 dose. These receptors all stem from an adult who received the AZD1222 COVID-19 vaccine.

The genes are TRBV5-1 and TRBJ2-5; 11 nucleotides align to TRBD2. The CDR3 has 16 amino acids. Germline CDR1 reads SGHRS; CDR2 reads YFSETQ. The J segment lost 2 bases and the V segment lost 4 bases, leaving 7 bases of the junction unmatched. CDR3 in amino acids: CASSRGIAGGQETQYF. In DNA form, the CDR3 reads TGCGCCAGCAGCCGGGGAATAGCGGGGGGGCAAGAGACCCAGTACTTC. The full variable domain, with the rest looked up from reference TRBV5-1 and TRBJ2-5, is KAGVTQTPRYLIKTRGQQVTLSCSPISGHRSVSWYQQTPGQGLQFLFEYFSETQRNKGNFPGRFSGRQFSNSRSEMNVSTLELGDSALYLCASSRGIAGGQETQYFGPGTRLLVL.

The V gene is TRBV7-9, the J gene TRBJ2-1; 10 nucleotides align to TRBD2. Germline CDR1 reads SEHNR; CDR2 reads FQNEAQ (reference sequence). This CDR3 comprises 14 residues. With V trimmed by 4 bases and J by 3 bases, 0 bases remained unmatched. CDR3 residues: CASSSSGGYNEQFF. The CDR3 nucleotides read TGTGCCAGCAGCTCTAGCGGGGGCTACAATGAGCAGTTCTTC.

The chain links TRBV5-4 to TRBJ1-1, with 10 bases that match TRBD1. V lost 3 bases, J lost 0 bases, and 8 bases stayed unmatched. The CDR3 is 17 amino acids. CDR1 SGHNT and CDR2 YYREEE come from the germline V gene (reference sequence). For the CDR3, the DNA is TGTGCCAGCAGCTCAACCAAGGGACAGGGGTTGAACACTGAAGCTTTCTTT. Amino acids: CASSSTKGQGLNTEAFF. The full variable domain, with the rest looked up from reference TRBV5-4 and TRBJ1-1, is ETGVTQSPTHLIKTRGQQVTLRCSSQSGHNTVSWYQQALGQGPQFIFQYYREEENGRGNFPPRFSGLQFPNYSSELNVNALELDDSALYLCASSSTKGQGLNTEAFFGQGTRLTVV.

The V call is TRBV5-5, the J call TRBJ1-2; possibly TRBD1 for D (5 bases). Germline assignment: CDR1 SGHKS and CDR2 YYEKEE (reference sequence). CDR3 length: 13 amino acids. V gave up 3 bases and J gave up 1 base, with 7 bases separating them. The CDR3 DNA reads as TGTGCCAGCAGCTCCAGGGTTAACTATGGCTACACCTTC. Its protein product is CASSSRVNYGYTF. Full variable domain (rest looked up from reference TRBV5-5 and TRBJ1-2): DAGVTQSPTHLIKTRGQQVTLRCSPISGHKSVSWYQQVLGQGPQFIFQYYEKEERGRGNFPDRFSARQFPNYSSELNVNALLLGDSALYLCASSSRVNYGYTFGSGTRLTVV.

The chain couples TRBV7-9 to TRBJ1-2; D is unclear. CDR3 length: 16 amino acids. V was clipped by 5 bases and J by 0 bases, with 16 bases between them. CDR1 and CDR2 (germline): SEHNR, FQNEAQ (reference sequence). The CDR3 protein is CASSPTETQANYGYTF. CDR3 DNA: TGTGCCAGCAGCCCTACGGAGACACAAGCTAACTATGGCTACACCTTC.